The rows below give T cell receptor beta chains drawn from one sample of a study of post-analysis software for immune sequencing data. TCRdb fed the PCR reads into MiXCR, producing one record per CDR3 protein. The data hold 650,000 to 850,000 distinct CDR3 sequences, with 46% observed a single time. The specimen was blood. Receptor source: a girl aged 10 to 17 with multiple sclerosis. The conserved cysteine and the conserved F or W are not part of the CDR3 here.

V gene	J gene	CDR3 length	CDR3 protein
TRBV30	TRBJ2-1	12	AWSVRELSNEQF
TRBV20-1	TRBJ2-3	14	SAPQGGLGGTDTQY
TRBV29-1	TRBJ2-7	8	SVSENEQY
TRBV20-1	.	11	SADGQGANIQY
TRBV7-8	TRBJ2-1	13	ASNLDSYTYNEQF
TRBV18	TRBJ2-1	13	ASTQASGVYNEQF
TRBV24-1	TRBJ2-1	15	ATSDPSGTSSYNEQF
TRBV5-1	TRBJ2-2	16	ASSLILPGQGAVGELF
TRBV9	TRBJ1-2	11	ASAPGVNYGYT
TRBV20-1	TRBJ2-5	14	SARDWGQGSQETQY
TRBV12-3/TRBV12-4	TRBJ1-3	11	ASGPRSGNTIY
TRBV29-1	TRBJ1-2	10	SVVGPGSGYT
TRBV6-5	TRBJ1-2	13	ASSYSGHSNYGYT
TRBV27	TRBJ2-7	11	ASRSNPSYEQY
TRBV7-6	TRBJ2-1	13	ASSLRTSGHNEQF
TRBV6-6	TRBJ1-1	10	ASSYGDVGAF
TRBV4-1	TRBJ2-3	16	ASSQEPSPSGSTDTQY
TRBV15	TRBJ2-3	14	ATSRDLAGRTDTQY
TRBV29-1	TRBJ2-5	10	SVGGSGETQY
TRBV7-9	TRBJ2-5	14	ASSAPTGEREQTQY
TRBV9	TRBJ2-1	13	ASSEGTQLYNEQF
TRBV12-3/TRBV12-4	TRBJ2-7	12	ASSLGAGAYEQY
TRBV7-9	TRBJ1-2	11	ASSPAANYGYT
TRBV7-2	TRBJ1-2	12	ASSLRQASYGYT
TRBV7-2	TRBJ1-2	12	ASSSGQSNYGYT
TRBV6-2/TRBV6-3	TRBJ2-7	13	ASSYEERPLYEQY